This T cell receptor beta chain appears in the sequencing data of a study of CD8 T cells in ankylosing spondylitis. General observations from the study: Made up of about eight highly homologous variants, a TCR beta motif appeared characteristic of ankylosing spondylitis blood. Researchers reportedly found disease-linked clones significantly enriched in matched ankylosing spondylitis synovial fluid.

TCRdb recomputed calls from the 5' RACE reads with MiXCR, one row per CDR3 protein. This table has about 500,000 distinct CDR3 sequences, roughly 5% appearing once. This clonotype has ten or more counts. Antigen unknown. V lost 0 bases and J lost 9, with 16 bases in between. The CDR3 has 14 amino acids. Germline values: CDR1 SGHRS, CDR2 YFSETQ. V gene TRBV5-1 combines with J gene TRBJ2-7; TRBD2 is a possible D gene (6 bases). This clonotype was obtained from a male donor with ankylosing spondylitis. What was sequenced was blood, either unsorted or a sorted T cell fraction (not recorded which). This CDR3 is CASSLAGDSTRQYF. The CDR3 nucleotides are TGCGCCAGCAGCTTGGCGGGGGACTCAACAAGGCAGTACTTC.